The T cell receptor beta chain described here comes from a study of metastatic and nonmetastatic thyroid tumors. Study-level background: The comparison covered peripheral blood and tumor or nodule tissue in malignant and benign thyroid patients.

As to this clone: The antigen is not known.

Whole-study findings and limits: Benign nodules reportedly had significantly lower TCR beta diversity than malignant thyroid tumors in blood and tumor.

CDR1 is MGHDK, CDR2 SYGVNS, per germline. The length of the CDR3 is 16 residues. With 3 bases clipped from V and 7 bases from J, the junction kept 9 bases outside the gene matches. TCRdb re-clonotyped the PCR reads via MiXCR. Among 5,500 to 8,000 clones listed, under 45% were seen once. Thyroid surgery was performed in patients who had received no treatment beforehand. The origin of this receptor is a female donor with papillary thyroid cancer or a benign thyroid nodule (not recorded which). Some clones in this sample may be carry-over from other donors' samples. Sequenced material: adjacent normal tissue. This chain uses TRBV25-1 with TRBJ2-3, with 11 bases that match TRBD2. CDR3 loop: CASSDSGTSGTNTQYF. CDR3 DNA sequence: TGTGCCAGCAGTGATTCGGGGACTAGCGGCACTAATACGCAGTATTTT.